One TCR beta chain is described in this entry. The authors' processing: Amplification of reference gene primers was used by the study to estimate nucleated cell counts. Clones were sequenced by immunoSEQ multiplex PCR, and TCRdb holds only the in-frame ones, with some missing. V and J calls and clone size come straight from that table; D and trimming were deduced from the DNA. There are about 23,000 clones in the sample; roughly 89% occur only once, and roughly an eighth lies in the top ten. Trimming took 4 bases from V and 3 from J; bases not matched to a gene: 7. Germline values: CDR1 MNHEY, CDR2 SVGAGI. CDR3 length: 15 residues. The sample originates from a study of blood T cell repertoires in COVID-19. Across the study: The origin of the acute and convalescent COVID-19 samples was the United States, Italy and Spain. T cells, B-cell-depleted T cells, or PBMCs provided the cDNA or gDNA that served as material.

Input material: peripheral blood. The chain combines TRBV6-5 with TRBJ1-1; TRBD1 agrees at 8 bases. The TCR originated in a woman aged 80 or older with active or convalescent COVID-19. CDR3 coding DNA: TGTGCCAGCAGTTGGCAGGGGGCTCGGGACACTGAAGCTTTCTTT. Translation: CASSWQGARDTEAFF.